The sample holds one count of the clone carrying this T cell receptor (beta chain). The sample is drawn from a study of OX40 agonist ivuxolimab in advanced cancers. Only in-frame clones appear in the TCRdb table, and some are missing; sequencing was by immunoSEQ multiplex PCR. The data show 44,000 or so clones, approximately 91% seen once. This clonotype was obtained from an adult with an advanced solid tumor such as melanoma, head and neck, liver or kidney cancer. This specimen was CD4+ or CD8+ T cells sorted from blood, taken in a trial of the OX40 agonist ivuxolimab.

The CDR3 loop is CASSLRGGVTDTQYF. CDR3 coding DNA: TGTGCCAGCAGCTTGAGGGGGGGGGTTACAGATACGCAGTATTTT. The chain carries TRBV5-4 and TRBJ2-3, with D perhaps matching TRBD2 (7 bases). Deletions cut 1 base from V and 3 bases from J, with 12 bases between. CDR1 is SGHNT and CDR2 is YYREEE in the germline V gene (reference sequence). The CDR3 extends over 15 amino acids.